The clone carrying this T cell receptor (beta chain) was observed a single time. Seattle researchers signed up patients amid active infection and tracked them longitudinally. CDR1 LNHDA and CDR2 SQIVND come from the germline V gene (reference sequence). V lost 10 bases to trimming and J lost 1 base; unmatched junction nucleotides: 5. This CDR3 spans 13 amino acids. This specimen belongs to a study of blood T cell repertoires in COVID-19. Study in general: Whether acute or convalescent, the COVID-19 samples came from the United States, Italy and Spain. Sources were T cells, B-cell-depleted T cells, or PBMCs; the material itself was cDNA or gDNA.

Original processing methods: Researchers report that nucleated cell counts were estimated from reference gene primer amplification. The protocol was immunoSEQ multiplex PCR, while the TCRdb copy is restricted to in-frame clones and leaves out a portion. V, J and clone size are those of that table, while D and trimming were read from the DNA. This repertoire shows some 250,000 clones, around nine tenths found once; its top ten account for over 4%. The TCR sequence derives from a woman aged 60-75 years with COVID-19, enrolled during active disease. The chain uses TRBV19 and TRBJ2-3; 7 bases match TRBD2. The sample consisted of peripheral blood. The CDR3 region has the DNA TGTGCCACCAACCGGGAGGGCACAGATACGCAGTATTTT. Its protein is CATNREGTDTQYF.